This T cell receptor beta chain is drawn from a study of T cells after yellow fever vaccination. Losses at the gene ends were 3 bases for V and 1 base for J; bases not matched to a gene: 2. The germline CDR1 and CDR2 sequences are DFQATT and SNEGSKA (reference sequence). The CDR3 has 14 amino acids. Ten or more counts support this clonotype. Its specificity is unknown. TCRdb used MiXCR to reprocess the 5' RACE reads, holding one entry per CDR3 protein. In the table there are 90,000 to 130,000 distinct CDR3 sequences, roughly 8.9% of which are singletons. Study conclusions and caveats: Just a small share of clonotypes turned up in the CD4 compartment as well as the CD8 compartment. Contaminants from the bulk population, in the form of abundant clonotypes, could be found in FACS-sorted repertoires.

Sequences were derived from CD8+ T cells sorted from PBMCs, sampled 45 days after the yellow fever booster vaccination. J is TRBJ2-7 and V is TRBV20-1; 11 nucleotides line up with TRBD1. The TCR was taken from a young man who received the YFV17D yellow fever vaccine. The CDR3: CSARDRGPSYEQYF. CDR3 coding DNA: TGCAGTGCTAGGGACAGGGGGCCTTCCTACGAGCAGTACTTC.